The 28 T cell receptor beta chains reported below all come from one sample, sequenced in a study of T cell responses to AZD1222 COVID-19 vaccine. Clones were sequenced by immunoSEQ multiplex PCR, and TCRdb holds only the in-frame ones, with some missing. This sample yields about 220,000 clones, of which 85% to 95% are seen a single time; 1% belongs to the top ten. This specimen was peripheral blood, taken on day 0 of MenACWY control vaccination. These receptors were obtained from an adult in good health.

The chain joins TRBV19 to TRBJ2-4; maybe TRBD1 (5 bases). The CDR3 is 16 residues long. Germline CDR1 is LNHDA and CDR2 is SQIVND (reference sequence). V was shortened by 5 bases and J by 1 base, with 15 bases between the two germline ends. The CDR3 here is CASSPRGLSAKNIQYF. CDR3 DNA: TGTGCCAGTAGTCCAAGGGGTTTGAGCGCCAAAAACATTCAGTACTTC. Filled out from reference TRBV19 and TRBJ2-4, the complete variable domain reads DGGITQSPKYLFRKEGQNVTLSCEQNLNHDAMYWYRQDPGQGLRLIYYSQIVNDFQKGDIAEGYSVSREKKESFPLTVTSAQKNPTAFYLCASSPRGLSAKNIQYFGAGTRLSVL.

This chain connects TRBV19 to TRBJ1-2; 7 bases line up with TRBD1. The trim removed 4 bases at V and 8 bases at J, leaving 10 bases unmatched. The germline V gene has CDR1 LNHDA and CDR2 SQIVND (reference sequence). This CDR3 is built from 14 residues. The CDR3 spells CASSTLDRPRGYTF. The CDR3 region has the DNA TGTGCCAGTAGTACCCTGGACAGGCCTCGGGGCTACACCTTC.

As concerns this clone: The identical CDR3 is also encoded by other nucleotide sequences in the sample. This chain joins TRBV12-3 or TRBV12-4 and TRBJ1-1; a weak D match, TRBD1 (5 bases). The V and J ends lost 2 bases and 4 bases respectively, with 8 bases between them. The CDR3 spans 13 residues. The CDR3 nucleotides are TGTGCCAGCAGTTTATTCGGGGCCACTGAAGCTTTCTTT. It codes for CASSLFGATEAFF.

This rearrangement joins TRBV28 to TRBJ2-4; a weak D match, TRBD2 (5 bases). The ends were cut back, 6 bases at V and 7 bases at J, with 19 bases in the middle. Germline loops: CDR1 MDHEN, CDR2 SYDVKM. CDR3 length equals 15 residues. The CDR3 sequence is CASSPLARVGNIQYF. The CDR3 DNA reads TGTGCCAGCAGCCCACTGGCGAGGGTGGGTAACATTCAGTACTTC.

J is TRBJ1-4 and V is TRBV5-1; D is undetermined. The V end was cut by 0 bases, the J end by 8 bases, with 14 bases between. The CDR3 spans 15 residues. CDR1 SGHRS and CDR2 YFSETQ come from the germline V gene. The CDR3 reads CASSLARGIDEKLFF. The DNA for the CDR3 is TGCGCCAGCAGCTTGGCCAGAGGGATCGACGAAAAACTGTTTTTT. Full variable domain (remainder filled in from reference TRBV5-1 and TRBJ1-4): KAGVTQTPRYLIKTRGQQVTLSCSPISGHRSVSWYQQTPGQGLQFLFEYFSETQRNKGNFPGRFSGRQFSNSRSEMNVSTLELGDSALYLCASSLARGIDEKLFFGSGTQLSVL.

The chain employs TRBV28 and TRBJ1-4; D remains ambiguous. The V gene's germline CDR1 is MDHEN and CDR2 SYDVKM. Trimming took 6 bases from V and 10 from J, leaving 15 bases between them. The CDR3 loop spans 13 amino acids. This CDR3 reads CASSAGPRGKLFF. CDR3 bases: TGTGCCAGCAGCGCGGGCCCTCGAGGAAAACTGTTTTTT.

Note on this clone: Germline and junction disagree at one end, which may indicate a read error. This sequence joins TRBV29-1 and TRBJ1-1, with D hard to call. The CDR3 runs 12 residues. In germline, CDR1 is SQVTM, CDR2 ANQGSEA. The CDR3 here is CSVQETQPEAFF. The CDR3 DNA reads as TGCAGCGTTCAAGAGACTCAGCCTGAAGCTTTCTTT. Filled out from reference TRBV29-1 and TRBJ1-1, the complete variable domain reads SAVISQKPSRDICQRGTSLTIQCQVDSQVTMMFWYRQQPGQSLTLIATANQGSEATYESGFVIDKFPISRPNLTFSTLTVSNMSPEDSSIYLCSVQETQPEAFFGQGTRLTVV.

The J gene is TRBJ2-1, the V gene TRBV5-1; D is possibly TRBD1 or TRBD2 (5 bases each). The CDR3 loop spans 14 amino acids. CDR1 is SGHRS and CDR2 is YFSETQ in the germline V gene. V dropped 3 bases and J dropped 10 bases, with 17 bases sitting between them. CDR3 residues: CASSYRDPVWEQFF. The CDR3 DNA sequence: TGCGCCAGCAGCTACCGGGACCCAGTCTGGGAGCAGTTCTTC.

The chain is built from TRBV10-3 and TRBJ1-1; D is possibly TRBD1 (5 bases). CDR1 is ENHRY, CDR2 SYGVKD, per germline. With 3 bases removed from V and 8 bases from J, the gap between germline ends came to 16 bases. The CDR3 loop spans 14 amino acids. The CDR3 loop is CAISEGPGVMEAFF. The CDR3 DNA reads as TGTGCCATCAGTGAAGGTCCGGGGGTCATGGAAGCTTTCTTT.

The chain links TRBV11-2 to TRBJ2-1, with 7 bases lining up with TRBD1. Germline lookup yields CDR1 SGHAT and CDR2 FQNNGV. The junction had 19 bases not matched to a gene; V was cut back by 3 bases and J by 8 bases. The CDR3 spans 18 residues. The CDR3 DNA sequence: TGTGCCAGCAGCTTGGCACCTACAGGGGCAGGGTACGCCTATGAGCAGTTCTTC. Its protein product is CASSLAPTGAGYAYEQFF.

V is TRBV10-2 and J is TRBJ1-1; D is undetermined. This CDR3 is 12 amino acids long. V was cut by 2 bases and J by 7 bases, with 8 bases left in between. Germline CDR1 is WSHSY and CDR2 is SAAADI. The CDR3 coding sequence is TGCGCCAGCAGTGAGCTGGCGGGTGAAGCTTTCTTT. Translating gives CASSELAGEAFF.

The V call is TRBV2, the J call TRBJ1-2; D is perhaps TRBD1 (5 bases). Germline CDR1 reads SNHLY; CDR2 reads FYNNEI. CDR3 size: 13 residues. With 5 bases removed from V and 7 bases from J, the gap between germline ends came to 14 bases. CDR3 DNA: TGTGCCAGCAGTTACACAGGAGGGGCTGGCTACACCTTC. Translating gives CASSYTGGAGYTF. Based on the CDR3 plus reference TRBV2 and TRBJ1-2, the full variable domain is EPEVTQTPSHQVTQMGQEVILRCVPISNHLYFYWYRQILGQKVEFLVSFYNNEISEKSEIFDDQFSVERPDGSNFTLKIRSTKLEDSAMYFCASSYTGGAGYTFGSGTRLTVV.

J is TRBJ2-7 and V is TRBV5-6; weak D call: TRBD1 (5 bases). Germline V gives CDR1 SGHDT, CDR2 YYEEEE. Trimming cost V 1 base and J 10 bases, with 15 bases left between them. The length of the CDR3 is 13 residues. CDR3 DNA sequence: TGTGCCAGCAGCTTGAGGGGATTGATTTATCAGTACTTC. Translating it yields CASSLRGLIYQYF.

CDR3 coding DNA: TGTGCCAGCAGTTACTCGCTAGGGGCTAACTATGGCTACACCTTC. Its translation: CASSYSLGANYGYTF. The chain couples TRBV6-5 to TRBJ1-2, with D possibly being TRBD1 (5 bases). The CDR3 has 15 amino acids. The V gene lost 0 bases and the J gene lost 0 bases, with 8 bases spanning the gap. Looked up from germline, CDR1 is MNHEY and CDR2 is SVGAGI.

The chain employs TRBV5-8 and TRBJ2-5, with a tentative D call TRBD1 (5 bases). This CDR3 is 14 amino acids long. Germline V gene data show CDR1 as SGHTS and CDR2 as YDEGEE. Trimming removed 2 bases from V and 0 bases from J, with 8 bases in between. Here the CDR3 reads CASSLHRNQETQYF. The CDR3 region has the DNA TGTGCCAGCAGCTTACACAGGAACCAAGAGACCCAGTACTTC.

The chain has TRBV7-9 and TRBJ1-6; no firm D call. CDR1 SEHNR and CDR2 FQNEAQ come from the germline V gene (reference sequence). The CDR3 loop spans 17 amino acids. The ends were cut back, 2 bases at V and 4 bases at J, with 15 bases in the middle. The chain's CDR3 is CASSLFEGPGYNSPLHF. CDR3 DNA sequence: TGTGCCAGCAGCTTATTTGAGGGTCCGGGGTATAATTCACCCCTCCACTTT.

This chain connects TRBV4-2 to TRBJ2-3; 12 bases agree with TRBD2. The germline gives CDR1 LGHNA, CDR2 YNFKEQ. The CDR3 has 18 residues. Trimming took 0 bases from V and 3 from J; bases not matched to a gene: 7. In DNA, the CDR3 is TGTGCCAGCAGCCAAGAGCCTAGCGGGGGGGCAGGTACAGATACGCAGTATTTT. This translates into CASSQEPSGGAGTDTQYF.

The chain carries TRBV12-3 or TRBV12-4 and TRBJ1-1; 8 bases line up with TRBD1. The ends lost 4 bases at V and 8 bases at J; junction bases unmatched: 3. The CDR3 consists of 12 residues. The CDR3 loop is CASSYGTGEAFF. The CDR3 DNA reads TGTGCCAGCAGTTACGGGACAGGCGAAGCTTTCTTT.

The genes are TRBV5-4 and TRBJ2-5; 12 bases are a match to TRBD2. Germline lookup yields CDR1 SGHNT and CDR2 YYREEE (reference sequence). The V segment lost 3 bases and the J segment 7 bases; nucleotides outside the gene matches: 7. The CDR3 totals 15 residues. The CDR3 DNA is TGTGCCAGCAGCTCTGCTAGCGGGGGGGCGCTGACCCAGTACTTC. Translation: CASSSASGGALTQYF.

V is TRBV6-2 or TRBV6-3 and J is TRBJ2-1; TRBD2 matches at 9 bases. Looked up from germline, CDR1 is MNHEY and CDR2 is SVGEGT. V lost 0 bases, J lost 15 bases, and 6 bases stayed unmatched. The CDR3 spans 13 residues. The CDR3 DNA follows: TGTGCCAGCAGTTACTCCGGGACTAGCTTTCCGTTCTTC. This sequence encodes CASSYSGTSFPFF.

The chain uses TRBV9 and TRBJ2-3; D gene unclear. Trimming left V 0 bases short and J 4 bases short, with 3 bases between. CDR3 size: 12 residues. Germline V lookup: CDR1 SGDLS, CDR2 YYNGEE. The CDR3 DNA reads as TGTGCCAGCAGCGTAGCCGCAGATACGCAGTATTTT. It codes for CASSVAADTQYF. Complete variable domain (other parts from reference TRBV9 and TRBJ2-3): DSGVTQTPKHLITATGQRVTLRCSPRSGDLSVYWYQQSLDQGLQFLIQYYNGEERAKGNILERFSAQQFPDLHSELNLSSLELGDSALYFCASSVAADTQYFGPGTRLTVL.

The chain links TRBV13 to TRBJ1-1; 7 nucleotides match TRBD1. This CDR3 comprises 17 residues. Trimming removed 5 bases from V and 1 base from J; junction bases left unmatched: 13. Germline values: CDR1 PRHDT, CDR2 FYEKMQ (reference sequence). The CDR3 DNA sequence: TGTGCCAGCAGCGCAAGACGCAGACAGGGAAGGAACACTGAAGCTTTCTTT. Encoded protein: CASSARRRQGRNTEAFF.

V is TRBV4-3 and J is TRBJ1-4; TRBD1 matches at 9 bases. CDR3 length: 15 amino acids. J lost 4 bases, V lost 6 bases, and 6 bases had no gene match. In germline, CDR1 is LGHNA, CDR2 YSLEER. This CDR3 is CASRGQGRGNEKLFF. CDR3 coding DNA: TGCGCCAGCAGAGGACAGGGGCGGGGTAATGAAAAACTGTTTTTT.

This sequence joins TRBV3-1 (or the pseudogene TRBV3-2) and TRBJ1-4; D gene uncertain. This CDR3 has 13 residues. Trimming cost V 6 bases and J 0 bases, with 5 bases left between them. Germline values: CDR1 LGHDT, CDR2 YNNKEL (reference sequence). The CDR3 spells CASRLTTNEKLFF. CDR3 in DNA: TGTGCCAGCAGACTTACAACTAATGAAAAACTGTTTTTT.

The chain employs TRBV2 and TRBJ2-2, with a weak D call TRBD1 (6 bases). The CDR3 is made up of 15 amino acids. Germline V CDR1 and CDR2: SNHLY, FYNNEI. Trimming cost V 3 bases and J 4 bases, with 12 bases left between them. The CDR3 DNA reads TGTGCCAGCAGTGAGGGCAGGGGTATCACCGGGGAGCTGTTTTTT. Protein product: CASSEGRGITGELFF.

The chain is built from TRBV5-1 and TRBJ2-5; 8 bases fit TRBD2. The CDR3 runs 15 residues. Trimming at V came to 4 bases and at J to 4 bases, leaving 9 bases not matched to a gene. Germline V CDR1 and CDR2: SGHRS, YFSETQ. The CDR3 bases are TGCGCCAGCAGCCCCGGGTCGGGGGGGCCAGAGACCCAGTACTTC. Its protein is CASSPGSGGPETQYF.

Regarding this clone: This CDR3 is also generated by other DNA sequences in the sample. The chain links TRBV5-4 to TRBJ1-4, with 7 bases identical to TRBD1. V was clipped by 3 bases and J by 2 bases; unmatched bases: 1. Per germline, CDR1 SGHNT and CDR2 YYREEE (reference sequence). The CDR3 sequence is 14 residues long. The DNA for the CDR3 is TGTGCCAGCAGCTCAGGGGGGACTAATGAAAAACTGTTTTTT. Encoded protein: CASSSGGTNEKLFF.

The rearrangement joins TRBV19 to TRBJ2-3; no firm D call. Per the germline V gene, CDR1 is LNHDA and CDR2 is SQIVND (reference sequence). Trimming cost V 3 bases and J 2 bases, with 9 bases left between them. CDR3 length: 14 residues. This chain's CDR3 is CASSMGSSTDTQYF. For the CDR3, the DNA is TGTGCCAGTAGTATGGGGTCCTCCACAGATACGCAGTATTTT.